Reported below is one T cell receptor beta chain. What this receptor recognizes is not known. Base qualities were left out, and no much larger clone turns up one base away. TCR CDR3 regions were amplified from genomic DNA by multiplex PCR using the deep immunoSEQ assay. Genomic DNA extracted from each cell subset was distributed evenly over all wells of several immunoSEQ 96-well plates, and each plate served as one replicate. Each replicate PCR for sorted subsets received 200 ng genomic DNA, equal to tens of thousands of T cell genomes. The purified libraries were quantified using a Qubit 3.0 fluorometer, sized with a Bioanalyzer 2100, and then quantified again using the KAPA Library Quantification kit. Every immunoSEQ 96-well plate was sequenced on a separate single-read 150-cycle Illumina NextSeq 550 flow cell. In the paper's pipeline: Because the immunoSEQ output included only junctional sequences and no quality scores, the filtering could not be the same as the filtering used for full-length reads. Sequences were annotated with PyIR, a Python wrapper for IgBLAST v1.9, using IMGT germline references to assign V/J genes and CDR3. Any read was removed if the V/J assignment was weak (E-value above 1e-6), the CDR3 was missing, or the read contained stop codons, out-of-frame junctions, or ambiguous translated residues. V3J clonotypes were defined as sequences sharing the same inferred V gene, J gene, and CDR3 amino acid sequence. Percentage overlap between repertoires was calculated by dividing the number of shared unique clonotypes by the size of the smaller repertoire. Repertoire richness was assessed with RTK rarefaction, the Chao1 estimator, and Recon v2.1 estimates of unobserved clonotypes. Generation probabilities were computed with OLGA for all TCRbeta clonotypes obtained by the gDNA method from four donors. This is the immuneACCESS table as TCRdb keeps it, with only in-frame sequences that have V and J called. A part of the clones is gone; compared with another copy, unresolved V genes explain less than half, and the rest is unexplained. Clone size and V and J calls were adopted from that table, with D and trimming inferred from the DNA. This sample comprises some 980,000 clones, approximately 76% of them detected only once. The ten most abundant clones make up about 1.5% of the sample.

Healthy HIV-negative adults with no recently reported acute infections or vaccinations were included as donors. Every donor was a Caucasian adult living in Nashville, Tennessee, USA. CD4+ T cells were enriched through magnetic negative selection, after which naive cells were positively selected on CD45RA and the remaining negative fraction served as the memory subset. Blood was obtained by leukapheresis, after which PBMCs were separated by Ficoll-Histopaque density gradient centrifugation and cryopreserved in liquid nitrogen vapor phase. Analytical flow cytometry was used to check the purity and quantity of every magnetically sorted T cell population. Genomic DNA was isolated from every sorted fraction and measured by UV absorbance on a Nanodrop 2000c. The record originates from a study of shared clonotypes between healthy human individuals (TCRdb year 2020). In the study overall: The cohort comprised a couple of women and a few men aged 18 to 49 years. To increase sequencing depth and limit assay-specific biases, different laboratories used diverse techniques to prepare libraries and sequence TCR repertoires. Between about 0.85 and 8.9 billion PBMCs per donor were obtained by leukapheresis. Blood TCR repertoires of about 5 healthy adults were deeply sequenced to estimate repertoire size and the extent of clonotype sharing between individuals. For each donor, CD4 naive and CD4 memory were each run on three plates, CD8 naive on two plates, and CD8 memory on one plate. Here is what the overall study found, with its caveats: Even with the large sequencing depth, rarefaction of the sorted-subset datasets indicated that sequencing was incomplete. Naive subsets generally had larger estimated clonotype richness than memory subsets. Pairwise subsampling led to the expectation that sequencing depth would affect the degree of clonotype sharing among donors. Sampling was limited to blood, and TCR repertoires in tissue likely differ from TCR repertoires in blood. Compared with non-shared clonotypes, the clonotypes found in all four sorted-subset donors had higher generation probabilities. Across a handful of donors, around 5% of naive CD4, approximately 3.5% of naive CD8, 2.3% of memory CD4, and approximately 0.4% of memory CD8 clonotypes were shared. Because the study included a small number of donors, the genetic and exposure-history diversity represented was limited.

The specimen sequenced was memory CD4+ T cells sorted from blood. Per the publication, the cell subset or site label means: CD45RA-negative fraction. The clonotype comes from a man between 18 and 29 years old in good health.

The CDR3 here reads CASSIDSWTGTYGYTF. The DNA sequence reads TGTGCCAGTAGTATAGATTCCTGGACAGGGACGTATGGCTACACCTTC. The chain links TRBV19 with TRBJ1-2; 8 central nucleotides agree with TRBD1. V trim: 0 bases; J trim: 5 bases; unmatched bases: 8. Taken from the germline V gene (reference sequence), the CDR1 and CDR2 loops are LNHDA and SQIVND. The CDR3 contains 16 residues, cysteine and phenylalanine counted. Kept here is only the CDR3 DNA, which spans 48 bases and is read in frame from base 1. Here the CDR3 is joined to the reference TRBV19 and TRBJ1-2 genes, and the full variable domain is: DGGITQSPKYLFRKEGQNVTLSCEQNLNHDAMYWYRQDPGQGLRLIYYSQIVNDFQKGDIAEGYSVSREKKESFPLTVTSAQKNPTAFYLCASSIDSWTGTYGYTFGSGTRLTVV.